This note documents a single T cell receptor (beta chain) sequence. Its antigen is not known. This record belongs to a study of response to subunit inactivated influenza vaccine. Whole-study findings and limits: The authors proposed limited new T cell recruitment per seasonal influenza vaccination.

The CDR3 sequence is 15 residues long. V was clipped by 0 bases and J by 5 bases; unmatched bases: 7. CDR1 and CDR2 from the germline V gene are DFQATT and SNEGSKA (reference sequence). Via MiXCR, TCRdb re-called the RT-PCR reads, giving one row per CDR3 protein. This sample carries 650,000 to 850,000 distinct CDR3 sequences, about 15% of them seen once, and the ten largest clones take approximately 7%. The sample consisted of PBMCs from blood, taken less than 15 days before vaccination. This clonotype was obtained from a man in his fifties who received an inactivated influenza vaccine. This chain joins TRBV20-1 and TRBJ2-5, with 9 bases lining up with TRBD1. CDR3 residues: CSARETGTGKETQYF. CDR3 in DNA: TGCAGTGCTAGAGAAACCGGGACAGGGAAGGAGACCCAGTACTTC.